This TCR beta chain was obtained from a study of blood T cell repertoires in COVID-19 (dated by TCRdb to 2019 to 2021). Some background on the complete study: Samples covering the acute and convalescent phases of COVID-19 were provided by collaborators in the United States, Italy and Spain. The dataset comprised deeply sampled blood TCRbeta repertoires from subjects exposed to, actively infected with, or recovered from COVID-19. Nearly every sample came with metadata listing a de-identified subject ID, COVID-19 status, age in years and sex. The repertoires were made available in a free public database intended to serve as a resource for research on the immune response to SARS-CoV-2. HLA class I and class II types, where available, came from metadata supplied by the sample provider rather than from assay-based typing. Samples came from the ongoing ImmuneRACE study (first 160 participants) plus 1,254 subjects from 6 global collaborators. The prospective study material was composed of cDNA or gDNA derived from T cells, B-cell-depleted T cells, or PBMCs. General conclusions and limits of the study: How much clinical and demographic metadata was included differed by source and by participant, and the metadata was provided uncurated.

The immunoSEQ Assay, a bias-controlled multiplex PCR, was used to amplify TCRbeta CDR3 regions from genomic DNA. The authors' pipeline ran thus. The number of nucleated cells in each sample was estimated from the amplification of reference gene primers within the assay. To quantify the absolute abundance of each unique TCRbeta CDR3 rearrangement, sequence reads were collapsed and filtered. For each sample, productive Simpson clonality was calculated by taking the square root of Simpson's diversity index across productive rearrangements. This immuneACCESS table, as held by TCRdb, lists in-frame sequences with V and J called but not all clones. Of the missing ones, under half trace to an unresolved V gene in checked studies; the others have no known cause. The V and J calls and clone size come from that table; D and trimming were worked out from the DNA. For this sample there are a few hundred thousand clones; approximately 82% appear just once. The ten biggest clones cover over 14% of the sample.

Only a few counts were recorded for this clone. It has no known antigen specificity. No much larger clonotype is one base removed from it; base qualities were not supplied. Unmatched junction bases come to 4, with V trimmed by 2 bases and J by 2 bases. The CDR1 and CDR2 encoded by the germline V gene (reference sequence) are LNHNV and YYDKDF. Reading from cysteine to phenylalanine, the CDR3 counts 15 amino acids. The CDR3 DNA has 45 bases and is translated from base 1. Participants in the prospective study were enrolled through a virtual design, were aged 18 to 89 years, and lived in 24 United States geographic areas. In the prospective study, cohorts were assigned on the basis of participant-reported clinical history obtained from a screening survey and a study questionnaire. Recovered participants in ImmuneRACE Cohort 3 were defined by two consecutive negative NP/OP PCR tests, clearance by a healthcare professional, or resolution of symptoms. Mobile phlebotomists in the prospective study collected whole blood, serum and a nasopharyngeal or oropharyngeal swab from every participant. Prospective study participants could optionally give additional blood draws and questionnaires over an approximately 2-month period. Before DNA extraction, blood samples from the prospective study were shipped at room temperature or frozen.

This sequence originates from a middle-aged man who had recovered from COVID-19. The V and J genes are TRBV15 and TRBJ2-3; 7 of the junction bases match TRBD2. Sequencing was performed on PBMCs or T cells enriched from blood (not recorded which). The CDR3 reads as follows: CATSRLLADTDTQYF. The sequenced DNA is TGTGCCACCAGCAGACTCCTAGCGGACACAGATACGCAGTATTTT.